A selection of T cell receptor beta chains follows, all from one sample in a study of PD-1 blockade in classical Hodgkin lymphoma. Using immunoSEQ multiplex PCR, the repertoire was profiled, and TCRdb retains in-frame clones only, with some absent. The sample has about 58,000 clones; 85% to 95% are singletons. The input for sequencing was peripheral blood mononuclear cells (PBMCs), taken before the second cycle of nivolumab. The receptors here all came from a human donor with classical Hodgkin lymphoma. CDR3s include the opening cysteine and the closing phenylalanine or tryptophan. The order of the fields is clone size, D gene, V gene, J gene, CDR3 DNA, CDR3 protein. The D gene is left open where the match is weak. Rows may omit the clone size; those that give it use once, few, many or a size class.

clone_size: -
d_call: -
v_call: TRBV9
j_call: TRBJ2-7
cdr3_nt: TGTGCCAGCAGCGTAGGACGGAACTCCTACGAGCAGTACTTC
cdr3_aa: CASSVGRNSYEQYF

clone_size: -
d_call: -
v_call: TRBV19
j_call: TRBJ1-1
cdr3_nt: TGTGCCAGTAGTATTAGGCGCCTTTCTTACCAGGCGCCGCCTGAAGCTTTCTTT
cdr3_aa: CASSIRRLSYQAPPEAFF

clone_size: -
d_call: -
v_call: TRBV7-3
j_call: TRBJ2-5
cdr3_nt: TGTGCCAGCAGCACCGACAGACGGGGACTTCAAGAGACCCAGTACTTC
cdr3_aa: CASSTDRRGLQETQYF

clone_size: -
d_call: -
v_call: TRBV27
j_call: TRBJ1-2
cdr3_nt: TGTGCCAGCAGTTTAAATCGGGAGGGCTATGGCTACACCTTC
cdr3_aa: CASSLNREGYGYTF

clone_size: -
d_call: -
v_call: TRBV2
j_call: TRBJ2-7
cdr3_nt: TGTGCCAGCAAAACTCTGAGCGAGCAGTACTTC
cdr3_aa: CASKTLSEQYF

clone_size: many
d_call: -
v_call: TRBV2
j_call: TRBJ1-4
cdr3_nt: TGTGCCAGCAGCGGCGTTAATGAAAAACTGTTTTTT
cdr3_aa: CASSGVNEKLFF

clone_size: -
d_call: -
v_call: TRBV30
j_call: TRBJ1-1
cdr3_nt: TGTGCCTGGACACCTACAGGGACGGGAACTGAAGCTTTCTTT
cdr3_aa: CAWTPTGTGTEAFF

clone_size: few
d_call: -
v_call: TRBV5-1
j_call: TRBJ2-1
cdr3_nt: TGCGCCAGCAGCTTGGTTTTAGCGGCGAGCTCCTACAATGAGCAGTTCTTC
cdr3_aa: CASSLVLAASSYNEQFF

clone_size: -
d_call: -
v_call: TRBV6-4
j_call: TRBJ2-5
cdr3_nt: TGTGCCAGCAGTGACTGGGGTAAGCGGGAAGAGACCCAGTACTTC
cdr3_aa: CASSDWGKREETQYF

clone_size: once
d_call: TRBD2
v_call: TRBV25-1
j_call: TRBJ2-5
cdr3_nt: TGTGCCAGCAGTGTCCCCGCACTAGCGGGAGTTCAAGAGACCCAGTACTTC
cdr3_aa: CASSVPALAGVQETQYF

clone_size: -
d_call: -
v_call: TRBV2
j_call: TRBJ2-1
cdr3_nt: TGTGCCAGCAGTGGTCGCAACAATGAGCAGTTCTTC
cdr3_aa: CASSGRNNEQFF

clone_size: -
d_call: -
v_call: TRBV9
j_call: TRBJ1-3
cdr3_nt: TGTGCCAGCAGCGTAGGGATCTCTTCTGGAAACACCATATATTTT
cdr3_aa: CASSVGISSGNTIYF

clone_size: -
d_call: -
v_call: TRBV10-2
j_call: TRBJ2-3
cdr3_nt: TGCGCCAGCACATGGGACCAGTCCACAGATACGCAGTATTTT
cdr3_aa: CASTWDQSTDTQYF